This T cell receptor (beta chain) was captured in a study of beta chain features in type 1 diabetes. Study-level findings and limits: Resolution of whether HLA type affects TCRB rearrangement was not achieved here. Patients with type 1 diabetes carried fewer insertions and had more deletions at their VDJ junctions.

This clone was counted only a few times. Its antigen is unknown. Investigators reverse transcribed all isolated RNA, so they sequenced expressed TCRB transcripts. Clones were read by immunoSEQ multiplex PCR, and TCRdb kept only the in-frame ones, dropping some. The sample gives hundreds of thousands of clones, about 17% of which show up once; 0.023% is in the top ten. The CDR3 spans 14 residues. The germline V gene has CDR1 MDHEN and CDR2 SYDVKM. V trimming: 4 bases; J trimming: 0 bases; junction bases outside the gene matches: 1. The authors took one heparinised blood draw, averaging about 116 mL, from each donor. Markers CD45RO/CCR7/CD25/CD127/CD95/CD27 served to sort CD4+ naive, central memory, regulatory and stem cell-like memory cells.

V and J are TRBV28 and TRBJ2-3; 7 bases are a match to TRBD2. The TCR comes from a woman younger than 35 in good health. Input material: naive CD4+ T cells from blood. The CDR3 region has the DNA TGTGCCAGCAGTTGGGAGGGGAGCACAGATACGCAGTATTTT. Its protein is CASSWEGSTDTQYF.